This record covers a single T cell receptor beta chain. This clonotype was found many times. No antigen is known for it. Base quality data are lacking; no much larger clone is found one base away. The data were obtained in a study of human T cells and chemical hapten exposure (dated by TCRdb to the early 2020s). Regarding the complete study: Libraries were pooled for sequencing, and variation in per-sample TCR yields was attributed mainly to small differences in library volumes within the pool. This study followed changes in the peripheral blood TCR repertoire in vivo during primary and secondary sensitization of alopecia patients to the hapten diphenylcyclopropenone (DPC). For every blood RNA sample, sequencing covered both the TCR alpha and TCR beta chains.

Beyond this particular receptor, the publication reports: Repeated subsampling changed both the strength of the expansion versus patch-test correlation and the threshold at which the correlation became significant. DPC sensitization did not change the number of TCRs with a frequency above 1 in 1000, and there was no evidence of changes in global repertoire structure.

The intended sense of this specimen's time point label: healthy volunteer bleed at 6 weeks. Total RNA was extracted from unfractionated whole blood that had been collected in Tempus Blood RNA tubes. Roughly five healthy volunteers acted as controls for TCR sequencing and had blood drawn at day 0, 2 weeks and 6 weeks. The library relied on RACE. The sequencing machine was a NextSeq 500. During library preparation, unique molecular identifiers were attached to individual cDNA molecules so that TCRs could be counted in a quantitative, reproducible way. The paper's processing steps were these. The median number of TCRs per sample was roughly 94,000, ranging from about 20,000 to 750,000. V, J and CDR3 annotation of the TCR reads was performed with the Decombinator software suite. Every sample was subsampled to the same number of TCRs (28,000) for the PS versus PT1 abundance plots. TCRs were defined as expanded if absent before sensitization and observed at least eight times at the 2-week time point. TCRdb cleaned the public reads at Q25 with fastp, built clones with MiXCR and kept in-frame beta chains. Every CDR3 protein is listed once, alongside the most common genes and DNA of its rows. It is TCRdb's table, rather than the study itself, that gives the V and J calls and clone size. This sample holds about 34,000 distinct CDR3 sequences; roughly 5.5% were observed only once. The ten largest clones add up to over 10% of the sample.

The clonotype comes from a human donor in good health. Some clones in this sample may be carry-over from other donors' samples. The sequencing input was whole blood.

In nucleotide form, the sequence is TGCGCCAGCAGCCAAGATCTCTGGCAGCGGGGGGTTCAAGAGACCCAGTACTTC. This sequence encodes CASSQDLWQRGVQETQYF. The chain couples TRBV4-3 to TRBJ2-5, and 9 junction bases match TRBD2. The CDR3 starts with the cysteine, ends with the phenylalanine, and has 18 residues. Kept here is only the CDR3 DNA, which spans 54 bases and is read in frame from base 1. V is pruned by 0 bases and J by 2 bases, leaving 10 bases of the junction without a gene match. The germline V gene yields LGHNA for CDR1 and YSLEER for CDR2.